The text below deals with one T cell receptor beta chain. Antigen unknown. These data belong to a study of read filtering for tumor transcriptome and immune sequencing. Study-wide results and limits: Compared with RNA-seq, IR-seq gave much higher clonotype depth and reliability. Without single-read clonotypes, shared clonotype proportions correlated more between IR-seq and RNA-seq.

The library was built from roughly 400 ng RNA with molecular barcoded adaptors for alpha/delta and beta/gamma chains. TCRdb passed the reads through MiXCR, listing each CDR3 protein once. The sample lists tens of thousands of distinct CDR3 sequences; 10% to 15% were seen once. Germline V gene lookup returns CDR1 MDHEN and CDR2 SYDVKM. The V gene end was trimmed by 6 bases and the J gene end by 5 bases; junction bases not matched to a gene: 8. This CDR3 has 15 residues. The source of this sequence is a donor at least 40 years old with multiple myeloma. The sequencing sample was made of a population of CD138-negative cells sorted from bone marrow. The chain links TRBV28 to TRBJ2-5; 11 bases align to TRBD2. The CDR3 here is CASSPGLAAAETQYF. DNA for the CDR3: TGTGCCAGCAGCCCGGGACTAGCGGCTGCGGAGACCCAGTACTTC.